This TCR beta chain originates from a study of blood T cells in healthy people across ages. This CDR3 spans 15 amino acids. The germline gives CDR1 SGHTA, CDR2 FQGNSA. PCR was performed a second time for 7 to 11 cycles using a sample-barcoded 5' primer and a J-beta primer mix. Through a template-switch adaptor with 12 random nucleotides, each cDNA molecule received a tag. TCRdb redid the calling of the 5' RACE reads with MiXCR, one entry per CDR3 protein. This sample carries around 1,600,000 distinct CDR3 sequences, approximately 43% of them seen once, and the ten largest clones take approximately 4%. Donors gave around 10 milliliters of peripheral blood apiece. A remark on this clonotype: What it binds is not known.

Study conclusions and caveats: There was a strong correlation between TCR beta diversity and naive T cell percentage. Significant beta diversity loss was already apparent by age approximately 40, declining roughly linearly.

The chain combines TRBV7-2 with TRBJ2-7; D assignment may be TRBD1 or TRBD2 (6 bases each). The DNA end lines up better with TRBJ2-5; the J call may be wrong. Source material: blood. The TCR comes from a woman in her late teens or twenties in good health. DNA for the CDR3: TGTACCAGCAGCACGAGAGGAGGGGGGCGAGAGACCCAGTACTTC. This codes for CTSSTRGGGRETQYF.